What follows describes a single T cell receptor (beta chain). Its target is not known. This sample was included in a study of T cell responses to AZD1222 COVID-19 vaccine. Study-level findings and limits: Spike-specific TCR repertoires showed rising breadth and depth after two AZD1222 doses. It should be noted that donors were predominantly white British and more often female, and clonal diversity was possibly underestimated. Close to half of spike-specific TCRs reportedly recognize unmutated variant regions.

The method was immunoSEQ multiplex PCR; TCRdb's version includes in-frame clones alone and lacks a portion of them. Of more than 100,000 clones in the sample, almost 85% are singletons; the top ten hold roughly 8.7%. Sequencing was performed on peripheral blood, taken 28 days after the second dose of the MenACWY control vaccine. The sequence was collected from an adult who received the MenACWY meningococcal vaccine as a control.

CDR3 region: CASNEGVGNSPLHF. The CDR3 DNA reads TGTGCCAGTAACGAGGGAGTGGGTAATTCACCCCTCCACTTT. V is TRBV19 and J is TRBJ1-6; D not resolved. Germline V lookup: CDR1 LNHDA, CDR2 SQIVND (reference sequence). The CDR3 has 14 residues. V was pared by 7 bases and J by 6 bases, with 13 bases between.